This TCR beta chain came from a study of immune cell composition in non-small cell lung cancer. Points from the study as a whole: Squamous lung tumours showed higher top 10 clone scores and clonality than adenocarcinomas. Clones >0.5% enriched in tumour were rarer in adenocarcinoma (about 33%) than squamous (approximately 80%). It was not proven that tumour-reactive clones equal dominant tumour-associated clones.

Clones were sequenced by immunoSEQ multiplex PCR, and TCRdb holds only the in-frame ones, with some missing. The sample includes over 9,500 clones, roughly 60% seen only once; the top ten take 18%. The V end was cut by 0 bases, the J end by 1 base, with 6 bases between. The length of the CDR3 is 14 residues. From germline, CDR1 is SGHRS and CDR2 YFSETQ. Frozen unsorted single-cell suspensions supplied the genomic DNA. With respect to this clone: The antigen is not known.

The chain has TRBV5-1 and TRBJ2-3, with D unresolved. The sequenced sample consisted of lung tumor tissue. The source is a human donor with non-small cell lung cancer. The CDR3 bases are TGCGCCAGCAGCTTGGGGCATCGCACAGATACGCAGTATTTT. Encoded protein: CASSLGHRTDTQYF.